This T cell receptor beta chain derives from a study of blood T cell repertoires in COVID-19. Overall study: Acute-phase and convalescent COVID-19 samples originated in the United States, Italy and Spain. Nucleic acid was either cDNA or gDNA, and it came from T cells, B-cell-depleted T cells, or PBMCs.

Study processing details: Amplified reference gene primers provided the basis for estimating nucleated cell counts. The protocol was immunoSEQ multiplex PCR, while the TCRdb copy is restricted to in-frame clones and leaves out a portion. V and J calls and clone size are given by that table; D and trimming were obtained from the DNA. This table has a few hundred thousand clones, less than 90% appearing once. Per the germline V gene, CDR1 is ENHRY and CDR2 is SYGVKD. The CDR3 is made up of 13 amino acids. Trimming cost V 7 bases and J 2 bases, with 12 bases left between them. The rearrangement uses TRBV10-3 and TRBJ2-7; no clear D gene. Input material: peripheral blood. This clonotype was obtained from an older woman who had recovered from COVID-19. The CDR3, as DNA: TGTGCCATCATGTTGAGCGCCACCTACGAGCAGTACTTC. This translates into CAIMLSATYEQYF.